The following is a T cell receptor beta chain sequence with its context. The CDR3 loop spans 14 amino acids. The J segment lost 4 bases and the V segment lost 3 bases, leaving 5 bases of the junction unmatched. The germline gives CDR1 KGHSH, CDR2 LQKENI. This entry comes from a study of blood T cell repertoires in COVID-19. The wider study: COVID-19 samples collected from the United States, Italy and Spain covered acute and convalescent phases.

Some clones are missing from TCRdb's copy, which holds only in-frame ones; the method was immunoSEQ multiplex PCR. The table shows a few hundred thousand clones, with approximately 89% occurring only once. Seattle cases were enrolled at active infection and followed longitudinally. The rearrangement uses TRBV18 and TRBJ2-7; 8 bases are shared with TRBD1. Sequencing input: peripheral blood. The sequence was collected from a woman aged 30 to 39 with COVID-19, enrolled during active disease. CDR3 bases: TGTGCCAGCTCACCCCAGGGGGCATCGTACGAGCAGTACTTC. It yields the protein CASSPQGASYEQYF.